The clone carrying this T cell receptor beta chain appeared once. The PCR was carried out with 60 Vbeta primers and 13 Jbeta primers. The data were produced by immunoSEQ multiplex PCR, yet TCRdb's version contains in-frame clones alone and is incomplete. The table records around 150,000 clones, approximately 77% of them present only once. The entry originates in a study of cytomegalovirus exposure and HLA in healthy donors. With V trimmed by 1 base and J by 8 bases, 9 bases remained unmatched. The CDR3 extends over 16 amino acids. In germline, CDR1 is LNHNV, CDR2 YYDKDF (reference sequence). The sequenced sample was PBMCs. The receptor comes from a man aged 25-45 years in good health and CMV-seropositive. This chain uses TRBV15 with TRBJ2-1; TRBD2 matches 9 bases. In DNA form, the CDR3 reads TGTGCCACCAGCAGAGTTTTTTTGCGGGGGGGCGATGAGCAGTTCTTC. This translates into CATSRVFLRGGDEQFF. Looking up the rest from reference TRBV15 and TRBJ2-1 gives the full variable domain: DAMVIQNPRYQVTQFGKPVTLSCSQTLNHNVMYWYQQKSSQAPKLLFHYYDKDFNNEADTPDNFQSRRPNTSFCFLDIRSPGLGDTAMYLCATSRVFLRGGDEQFFGPGTRLTVL.